This entry lists 9 T cell receptor beta chains sequenced from one sample in a study of blood T cells in healthy people across ages. A sample-barcoded 5' primer and a J-beta primer mix were used in a second PCR of about 6 to 11 cycles. From the 5' RACE reads, TCRdb called clonotypes with MiXCR, one entry per CDR3 protein. This table holds roughly 1.5 million distinct CDR3 sequences, 42% found once. Sequences were obtained from blood. All receptors come from a woman under 30 in good health.

This clonotype was counted a few times. This chain joins TRBV11-2 and TRBJ2-7; 16 nucleotides match TRBD2. Germline CDR1 reads SGHAT; CDR2 reads FQNNGV. V lost 5 bases and J lost 1; bases outside the gene matches: 11. The CDR3 runs 19 residues. As DNA, the CDR3 is TGTGCCAGCAGCACGGCCCTAGGGACTAGCGGGGGGGATTCCTACGAGCAGTACTTC. It codes for CASSTALGTSGGDSYEQYF.

The rearrangement links TRBV20-1 to TRBJ1-5; D gene uncertain. CDR1 and CDR2 (germline): DFQATT, SNEGSKA (reference sequence). This CDR3 has 15 residues. V lost 3 bases and J lost 0, with 12 bases in between. CDR3: CSASRGWDSNQPQHF. The CDR3 nucleotides read TGCAGTGCTAGTCGGGGTTGGGATAGCAATCAGCCCCAGCATTTT.

The chain recombines TRBV10-3 with TRBJ2-1; the D gene is possibly TRBD1 (5 bases). This CDR3 spans 15 amino acids. Germline V gene sequence: CDR1 ENHRY, CDR2 SYGVKD. Trimming stripped 3 bases from V and 2 bases from J, with 11 bases between. The DNA for the CDR3 is TGTGCCATCAGTGAAACAGGCCTGACCTACAATGAGCAGTTCTTC. Translating it yields CAISETGLTYNEQFF.

The V gene is TRBV7-2, the J gene TRBJ2-5, with 8 bases that match TRBD2. J was trimmed by 4 bases and V by 3 bases; bases with no gene match: 4. CDR1 and CDR2 (germline): SGHTA, FQGNSA. The CDR3 has 14 amino acids. The CDR3 DNA is TGTGCCAGCAGCTTCCAGCGGGAGCCAGAGACCCAGTACTTC. It specifies CASSFQREPETQYF.

The V gene is TRBV27, the J gene TRBJ1-2, with no clear D. Germline V gene data show CDR1 as MNHEY and CDR2 as SMNVEV (reference sequence). The V and J ends lost 2 bases and 4 bases respectively, with 17 bases between them. CDR3 length equals 16 residues. CDR3 in amino acids: CASSLNRDIPSYGYTF. CDR3 bases: TGTGCCAGCAGTTTAAACCGCGACATCCCTTCCTATGGCTACACCTTC.

This clonotype turned up a few times. This chain connects TRBV12-3 or TRBV12-4 to TRBJ1-1; D is perhaps TRBD1 (6 bases). The V end was cut by 8 bases, the J end by 4 bases, with 14 bases between. CDR3 length equals 13 residues. The chain's CDR3 is CASARGGATEAFF. The CDR3, as DNA: TGTGCCAGCGCCCGGGGGGGCGCCACTGAAGCTTTCTTT.

This clonotype was detected only once. The CDR3 sequence is CASSQAYHNEQFF. DNA of the CDR3: TGCGCCAGCAGCCAAGCCTACCACAATGAGCAGTTCTTC. The chain is built from TRBV4-3 and TRBJ2-1; D uncertain. V was clipped by 1 base and J by 5 bases, with 6 bases between them. This CDR3 comprises 13 residues. Per the germline V gene, CDR1 is LGHNA and CDR2 is YSLEER.

This clonotype appeared a few times. The chain has TRBV19 and TRBJ2-4; TRBD1 matches 10 bases. The J call may be mistaken, given a closer DNA end match to TRBJ2-7. Germline CDR1 LNHDA, CDR2 SQIVND (reference sequence). This CDR3 is 14 amino acids long. The CDR3 bases are TGTGCCAGTAGCGAGGGACAGGGGAGGTACGAGCAGTACTTC. This codes for CASSEGQGRYEQYF.

This sequence joins TRBV13 and TRBJ2-5; D is uncertain. V shed 1 base and J shed 5 bases, with 8 bases lying between them. Germline lookup yields CDR1 PRHDT and CDR2 FYEKMQ (reference sequence). The CDR3 runs 13 residues. CDR3: CASSLVGTETQYF. The CDR3 nucleotides read TGTGCCAGCAGCTTAGTTGGAACGGAGACCCAGTACTTC.